These T cell receptor beta chains were read from a single sample in a study of cytomegalovirus exposure and HLA in healthy donors. Profiling relied on immunoSEQ multiplex PCR, and the TCRdb table lists in-frame clones only, not all of them. This sample yields approximately 160,000 clones, of which roughly 89% are seen a single time; about 3.1% belongs to the top ten. The sample comprised PBMCs. The source of these receptors is a woman in her late teens or twenties in good health and CMV-seropositive. CDR3s include the opening cysteine and the closing phenylalanine or tryptophan. D genes are given only for firm matches. Clone size, where shown, is once, few, many, or a class for clones that have expanded.

DNA	CDR3	size	D	V	J	length
TGTGCCAGCAGCAGGTCAGGGTCAGCCCCAGATACGCAGTATTTT	CASSRSGSAPDTQYF	.	.	TRBV7-6	TRBJ2-3	15
TGTGCCAGCAGTGAAGTAGTAAGGGACAGGGGGCTCCATGGCTACACCTTC	CASSEVVRDRGLHGYTF	.	TRBD1	TRBV6-1	TRBJ1-2	17
TGCGCCAGCAGCTTCGCGGAGAGCTCCTACAATGAGCAGTTCTTC	CASSFAESSYNEQFF	once	.	TRBV5-1	TRBJ2-1	15
TGTGCCACCAGCAGAGTCGAGAGCTCCTACAATGAGCAGTTCTTC	CATSRVESSYNEQFF	.	.	TRBV15	TRBJ2-1	15
TGTGCCAGCAGTCAGTGGGGAGGGTCATACGGAGCTTTCTTT	CASSQWGGSYGAFF	.	.	TRBV28	TRBJ1-1	14
TGTGCCAGCAGCGGGTCGATTACTAACTATGGCTACACCTTC	CASSGSITNYGYTF	.	.	TRBV2	TRBJ1-2	14
TGTGCCAGCAGCTTACAACAGGGGGTTGGCTACACCTTC	CASSLQQGVGYTF	once	TRBD1	TRBV7-2	TRBJ1-2	13
TGTGCCAGTAGTGGCCCCCGGGGTAGCAGCAATCAGCCCCAGCATTTT	CASSGPRGSSNQPQHF	.	.	TRBV19	TRBJ1-5	16
TGTGCCAGCAGGGAGGTGGGGAACATTAGACGCACCTTC	CASREVGNIRRTF	few	.	TRBV11-2	TRBJ1-2	13
TGTGCCAGCAGACGAAGCGGACAGGGTCGGTACACCGGGGAGCTGTTTTTT	CASRRSGQGRYTGELFF	once	TRBD1	TRBV25-1	TRBJ2-2	17
TGTGCCAGCAGTGCCAGGGGCGGGGGCACTGAAGCTTTCTTT	CASSARGGGTEAFF	.	.	TRBV6-6	TRBJ1-1	14
TGTGCCAGCAGCTTCGGCGGGGGGACCACAGATACGCAGTATTTT	CASSFGGGTTDTQYF	once	TRBD2	TRBV7-8	TRBJ2-3	15
TGTGCCAGCAGTTACGCCGGGACTAGCGACCTGAGGGTCTTC	CASSYAGTSDLRVF	.	TRBD2	TRBV6-5	TRBJ2-1	14
TGTGCCAGTAGTTGGTTGGGGCAGTGGAGCACTGAAGCTTTCTTT	CASSWLGQWSTEAFF	.	.	TRBV19	TRBJ1-1	15
TGTGCCAGCAGCTCGAATTGGGCCCAGGGGGGAGATGAGCAGTTCTTC	CASSSNWAQGGDEQFF	.	.	TRBV5-4	TRBJ2-1	16
TGTGCCAGCAGTGAAGTGAGTGGCTACACCTTC	CASSEVSGYTF	.	.	TRBV6-1	TRBJ1-2	11
TGTGCCAGCAGCTTTGACAGGGTTAGTGAAGCTTTCTTT	CASSFDRVSEAFF	.	TRBD1	TRBV7-7	TRBJ1-1	13
TGTGCCAGCAGCTTAGCGGGAGGCTACGAGCAGTACTTC	CASSLAGGYEQYF	.	.	TRBV7-9	TRBJ2-7	13
TGCAGCGTTGAAGGCGAATGGCGGACTGGGCACGTGTACAATGAGCAGTTCTTC	CSVEGEWRTGHVYNEQFF	.	.	TRBV29-1	TRBJ2-1	18
TGTGCCAGTAGTACGCTAGCGGGGTCCTACAATGAGCAGTTCTTC	CASSTLAGSYNEQFF	few	TRBD2	TRBV19	TRBJ2-1	15
TGCGCCAGCAGCCAAAGCCCGAGGCCGGGAAACACCGGGGAGCTGTTTTTT	CASSQSPRPGNTGELFF	.	.	TRBV4-1	TRBJ2-2	17
TGTGCCAGCAGTTTAGGGCTCGCCGATACGCAGTATTTT	CASSLGLADTQYF	.	.	TRBV27	TRBJ2-3	13
TGCGCCAGCAGCTTTGGGTTAGCGGTGAGCTCCTACAATGAGCAGTTCTTC	CASSFGLAVSSYNEQFF	.	.	TRBV5-1	TRBJ2-1	17
TGTGCCAGCAGACAGACGGCCCAAGAGACCCAGTACTTC	CASRQTAQETQYF	.	.	TRBV11-2	TRBJ2-5	13
TGTGCCAGCAGCTCTCGGACAGATAGGGAGCAGTTCTTC	CASSSRTDREQFF	.	.	TRBV7-2	TRBJ2-1	13
TGTGCCAGCAGCCAATCCACAGGATCCTACGAGCAGTACTTC	CASSQSTGSYEQYF	.	.	TRBV16	TRBJ2-7	14